A selection of T cell receptor beta chains follows, all from one sample in a study of post-analysis software for immune sequencing data. TCRdb re-analysed the PCR reads in MiXCR, keeping a single row per CDR3 protein. The sample comprises 750,000 to 950,000 distinct CDR3 sequences, approximately 50% of which are singletons, and approximately 4.5% rests with the top ten. The sequencing input was blood. These TCRs come from a girl aged 10-17 years with multiple sclerosis. CDR3s leave out the opening cysteine and the closing phenylalanine or tryptophan.

TRBV27	TRBJ2-3	13	ASSNSGRGSDTQY
TRBV29-1	TRBJ2-1	12	GGTSGGFYSEQF
TRBV20-1	TRBJ2-5	12	SAGAMGALETQY
TRBV6-6	TRBJ2-7	14	ASSYPLGASSYEQY
TRBV20-1	TRBJ2-5	13	SARLQRLGTETQY
TRBV27	-	13	ASSTAASGYYEQY
TRBV2	TRBJ2-4	10	ASSHSGGIGY
TRBV7-2	TRBJ2-7	10	ATRWGGNEQY
TRBV5-1	TRBJ2-5	12	ASSLRDRVETQY
TRBV4-1	TRBJ2-7	13	ASSPRSGSSYEQY
TRBV5-4	TRBJ2-1	14	ASSSGTSGMYNEQF
TRBV4-1	TRBJ2-4	14	ASSQPGQGAKNIQY
TRBV3-1	TRBJ2-7	13	AGSQVPGLSYEQY
TRBV5-4	TRBJ2-2	16	ASSPQGQYLGGAGELF
TRBV7-2	TRBJ1-2	13	ASSLAMARVGGYT
TRBV29-1	TRBJ2-1	12	SVGTSGSYNEQF
TRBV5-4	TRBJ2-7	12	ASSLQGNTYEQY
TRBV7-9	TRBJ2-7	14	ASSSTSGQSSYEQY
TRBV7-8	TRBJ2-5	13	ASSISTSGRETQY
TRBV11-2	-	14	ASSSAGGRYYNEQY
TRBV5-1	TRBJ2-1	10	ASSLAGVEQF
TRBV20-1	TRBJ2-7	8	SAWDYEQY
TRBV6-5	TRBJ2-5	12	ASSYSKAGVEQY
TRBV20-1	TRBJ2-7	13	SAVGIPSSSYEQY
TRBV28	TRBJ2-5	12	ASSRGLHQETQY
TRBV20-1	TRBJ2-5	13	SASSGDPSVNEQY
TRBV5-1	TRBJ1-2	12	ASSLEALGVGYT
TRBV20-1	TRBJ2-2	11	RPPRAVTGELF
TRBV6-1	TRBJ1-5	15	ASSALGGPLSNQPQH
TRBV6-2/TRBV6-3	TRBJ1-2	14	ASSYSIVNRNYGYT
TRBV5-1	TRBJ2-1	14	ASSLAGWQGGNEQF
TRBV10-3	TRBJ2-5	12	AIRGGGAVETQY
TRBV6-1	-	13	ASSEAGQTNYEQY
TRBV20-1	TRBJ2-1	11	SAAGQGSDEQF
TRBV7-6	TRBJ2-3	13	ASSREPRVPDTQY
TRBV7-2	TRBJ2-1	11	ASSLPGWNEQF
TRBV5-1	TRBJ1-2	15	ASSDRTGPILPYGYT
TRBV20-1	TRBJ1-2	9	SATTSYGYT
TRBV20-1	TRBJ2-5	12	SARVQGTGETQY
TRBV12-3/TRBV12-4	TRBJ1-2	14	ASSLRTGLGQYGYT
TRBV28	TRBJ1-2	13	ASSFGDRDVYGYT
TRBV4-1	TRBJ2-5	13	ASSQAPGLQETQY
TRBV25-1	TRBJ2-5	11	ASSEYIRETQY
TRBV12-3/TRBV12-4	TRBJ1-1	11	ASTLGRNTEAF
TRBV27	TRBJ1-4	15	ASSLSAGQGAKEKLF
TRBV5-1	TRBJ2-7	12	ASSLRGGTYEQY
TRBV29-1	TRBJ2-1	13	SSLTLGASYNEQF
TRBV29-1	TRBJ2-7	11	SVAGGRNYEQY
TRBV5-1	TRBJ2-7	12	ASSIGQGAYEQY
TRBV12-3/TRBV12-4	TRBJ2-7	13	ASSLGGTGPYEQY
TRBV20-1	TRBJ1-1	11	SARTGRGTEAF
TRBV4-2	TRBJ2-3	14	ASSQERQALPDTQY